A selection of T cell receptor beta chains follows, all from one sample in a study of CD4 and CD8 cells across lung adenocarcinoma regions. MiXCR, run by TCRdb on the PCR reads, gives a single entry per CDR3 protein. This table holds 10,000 to 15,000 distinct CDR3 sequences, around half found once. Sequencing used CD8+ T cells from the margin of a lung tumor. The receptors come from a female donor with lung adenocarcinoma. The CD4 and CD8 labels of this study may be unreliable. Each CDR3 is given with its conserved first and last residue. Fields, in order: D gene, V gene, J gene, clone size, CDR3 DNA, CDR3 protein. D genes are given only for firm matches. Where a row states a size, it is once, few, many or the class of an expanded clone; other rows omit it.

D gene: .; V gene: TRBV6-1; J gene: TRBJ2-3; clone size: .; CDR3 DNA: TGTGCCAGCCGTCCCACGGGGCACCGAGCCAAAGACACGCAGTATTTT; CDR3 protein: CASRPTGHRAKDTQYF
D gene: .; V gene: TRBV6-1; J gene: TRBJ1-2; clone size: .; CDR3 DNA: TGTGCCAGCAGCCATGGGGGGAGAACTGGCTACACCTTC; CDR3 protein: CASSHGGRTGYTF
D gene: .; V gene: TRBV6-1; J gene: TRBJ2-3; clone size: .; CDR3 DNA: TGTGCCAGCAGTCAGGGACTGAACACCGGTAAGCAGTTTTTT; CDR3 protein: CASSQGLNTGKQFF
D gene: .; V gene: TRBV5-1; J gene: TRBJ2-5; clone size: few; CDR3 DNA: TGCGCCAGCAGCTTGGAGTCTGTAGAGACCCAGTACTTC; CDR3 protein: CASSLESVETQYF
D gene: .; V gene: TRBV6-1; J gene: TRBJ2-2; clone size: medium-sized; CDR3 DNA: TGTGCCAGCAGTGAAAAGGCGGGGGCGTACGGGGAGCTGTTTTTT; CDR3 protein: CASSEKAGAYGELFF
D gene: .; V gene: TRBV7-6; J gene: TRBJ2-5; clone size: .; CDR3 DNA: TGTGCCAGCAGCCCTTTTTCGGGGGCAGAGACCCAGTACTTC; CDR3 protein: CASSPFSGAETQYF
D gene: .; V gene: TRBV6-1; J gene: TRBJ2-3; clone size: .; CDR3 DNA: TGTGCCAGCGCTCGGCGCGGGCACCCAACCCCAGATACGCAGTACTTT; CDR3 protein: CASARRGHPTPDTQYF
D gene: TRBD1; V gene: TRBV12-3/TRBV12-4; J gene: TRBJ1-2; clone size: many; CDR3 DNA: TGTGCCAGCACCCAGAGGGACAGTAACTATGGCTACACCTTC; CDR3 protein: CASTQRDSNYGYTF
D gene: TRBD2; V gene: TRBV29-1; J gene: TRBJ2-7; clone size: few; CDR3 DNA: TGCAGCGTTGATGCGGGGGGCGGGGAGCAGTACTTC; CDR3 protein: CSVDAGGGEQYF
D gene: .; V gene: TRBV10-2; J gene: TRBJ2-7; clone size: .; CDR3 DNA: TGCGCCAGCAGTGAGCCGGGGCCCGCCGAGACGCAGTACTTC; CDR3 protein: CASSEPGPAETQYF
D gene: .; V gene: TRBV10-2; J gene: TRBJ2-5; clone size: many; CDR3 DNA: TGCGCCAGCGGACAGGCGGCGGGGGAGACCCAGTACTTC; CDR3 protein: CASGQAAGETQYF
D gene: .; V gene: TRBV20-1; J gene: TRBJ1-2; clone size: .; CDR3 DNA: TGCAGTGCAAACGATGGGACCGGAGCTAACTATGGCTACACCTTC; CDR3 protein: CSANDGTGANYGYTF
D gene: TRBD1; V gene: TRBV6-1; J gene: TRBJ1-6; clone size: few; CDR3 DNA: TGTGCCAGCAGTGAAGGGGACAGCTCCTATAATTCACCCCTCCACTTT; CDR3 protein: CASSEGDSSYNSPLHF
D gene: TRBD2; V gene: TRBV6-1; J gene: TRBJ2-3; clone size: many; CDR3 DNA: TGTGCCAGCAGTGCTAGCGGGGGGCTCACAGATACGCAGTATTTT; CDR3 protein: CASSASGGLTDTQYF
D gene: TRBD2; V gene: TRBV10-3; J gene: TRBJ2-1; clone size: many; CDR3 DNA: TGTGCCATCAGTGAGGTAGCGGGGAATACCAATGAGCAGTTCTTC; CDR3 protein: CAISEVAGNTNEQFF
D gene: .; V gene: TRBV7-2; J gene: TRBJ2-1; clone size: once; CDR3 DNA: TGTGCCAGCAGCTTAGTCGTGGGGACTCGCGGGGGCAGCACCGGGACGCAGTTTTTT; CDR3 protein: CASSLVVGTRGGSTGTQFF
D gene: .; V gene: TRBV15; J gene: TRBJ1-1; clone size: few; CDR3 DNA: TGTGCCACCAGCAGAGATCTGGTGGGGGCAGGCACTGAAGCTTTCTTT; CDR3 protein: CATSRDLVGAGTEAFF
D gene: .; V gene: TRBV12-5; J gene: TRBJ2-2; clone size: few; CDR3 DNA: TGTGCTAGTGGTTTGGTACTGGGCGGAGCGGGGGAGCTGTTTTTT; CDR3 protein: CASGLVLGGAGELFF
D gene: TRBD1; V gene: TRBV30; J gene: TRBJ2-1; clone size: few; CDR3 DNA: TGTGCCTGGGACACAGGGGCCCTTAACAATGAGCAGTTCTTC; CDR3 protein: CAWDTGALNNEQFF
D gene: TRBD2; V gene: TRBV27; J gene: TRBJ2-5; clone size: .; CDR3 DNA: TGTGCGGGCGGGAGCTTATGTGACCAAGATACCCAGTACTTC; CDR3 protein: CAGGSLCDQDTQYF
D gene: .; V gene: TRBV11-2; J gene: TRBJ1-2; clone size: many; CDR3 DNA: TGTGCCAGCAGCTTAGCAGGGGAGAACTATGGCTACACCTTC; CDR3 protein: CASSLAGENYGYTF
D gene: .; V gene: TRBV30; J gene: TRBJ2-1; clone size: .; CDR3 DNA: TGTGCCTGGAGAGGTGGAAGGGGTGGATACGAGCAGTTCTTC; CDR3 protein: CAWRGGRGGYEQFF
D gene: .; V gene: TRBV6-1; J gene: TRBJ2-7; clone size: medium-sized; CDR3 DNA: TGTGCCAGCAACTCCTACGAGCAGTACTTC; CDR3 protein: CASNSYEQYF
D gene: .; V gene: TRBV24-1; J gene: TRBJ2-3; clone size: .; CDR3 DNA: TGTGCCACCAGTGGAGGGGCGAAAGATACGCAGTATTTT; CDR3 protein: CATSGGAKDTQYF
D gene: .; V gene: TRBV6-5; J gene: TRBJ1-1; clone size: medium-sized; CDR3 DNA: TGTGCCAGCAGTTTTTTGGACAGGAACACTGAAGCTTTCTTT; CDR3 protein: CASSFLDRNTEAFF
D gene: .; V gene: TRBV6-5; J gene: TRBJ2-5; clone size: .; CDR3 DNA: TGCGCCAGCAGTTACGTCGTCCTCTGGGGCACGGGCCCAGATACCCAGTACTTC; CDR3 protein: CASSYVVLWGTGPDTQYF
D gene: .; V gene: TRBV10-1; J gene: TRBJ2-1; clone size: .; CDR3 DNA: TGCGCCAGCTTTTTTTGTCCGACGAACGGGGAGCAGTTCTTC; CDR3 protein: CASFFCPTNGEQFF
D gene: .; V gene: TRBV6-1; J gene: TRBJ2-4; clone size: .; CDR3 DNA: TGTGCCAGCAGTCCTACCGGGCACCGAGCCACAAACATGCAGTATTTC; CDR3 protein: CASSPTGHRATNMQYF
D gene: .; V gene: TRBV6-1; J gene: TRBJ2-1; clone size: .; CDR3 DNA: TGTGCCAGCAGTCAAGGGGGGAACGTCAATGAGCAGTTCTTC; CDR3 protein: CASSQGGNVNEQFF
D gene: .; V gene: TRBV27; J gene: TRBJ1-2; clone size: many; CDR3 DNA: TGTGCCAGCAGTTTAAACAGTAACTATGGCTACACCTTC; CDR3 protein: CASSLNSNYGYTF
D gene: TRBD2; V gene: TRBV6-1; J gene: TRBJ2-1; clone size: many; CDR3 DNA: TGTGCCAGCGGCGGGGGGGCCGTCAATGAGCAGTTCTTC; CDR3 protein: CASGGGAVNEQFF
D gene: .; V gene: TRBV7-2; J gene: TRBJ2-1; clone size: .; CDR3 DNA: TGTGCCAGCAGCATCAAAGCTGTGAGTCTCCAAGAGACCCAGTTCTTC; CDR3 protein: CASSIKAVSLQETQFF
D gene: TRBD1; V gene: TRBV12-3/TRBV12-4; J gene: TRBJ2-2; clone size: .; CDR3 DNA: TGTGCCAGCAGCCAAGCAGGGGGACCCGGTGAGCTGTATTTT; CDR3 protein: CASSQAGGPGELYF
D gene: .; V gene: TRBV14; J gene: TRBJ1-1; clone size: .; CDR3 DNA: TGTGCCAGCAGCAAACAGGGTCAGAGGACTGAAGCTTTCTTT; CDR3 protein: CASSKQGQRTEAFF
D gene: .; V gene: TRBV27; J gene: TRBJ2-6; clone size: few; CDR3 DNA: TGTGCCAGCAGTCCCCGAACAGGGTGGCACTCTGGGGCCAACGTCCTGACTTTC; CDR3 protein: CASSPRTGWHSGANVLTF
D gene: .; V gene: TRBV11-1; J gene: TRBJ2-1; clone size: .; CDR3 DNA: TGTGCCAGCAGCTGGGTGCAGGTAAATACGCAGTTCTTC; CDR3 protein: CASSWVQVNTQFF
D gene: TRBD2; V gene: TRBV6-1; J gene: TRBJ2-3; clone size: many; CDR3 DNA: TGTGCCAGCAGCCTGACTAGCACCAGCACAGATACGCAGTATTTT; CDR3 protein: CASSLTSTSTDTQYF
D gene: .; V gene: TRBV6-1; J gene: TRBJ2-1; clone size: .; CDR3 DNA: TGTGCCAGCATTCATTCTGTGCCCAACAATGAGCAGTTTTTT; CDR3 protein: CASIHSVPNNEQFF
D gene: .; V gene: TRBV11-2; J gene: TRBJ2-1; clone size: few; CDR3 DNA: TGTGCCAGCAGCTTTTCGACGGTCTACGAGCAGTTCTTC; CDR3 protein: CASSFSTVYEQFF
D gene: .; V gene: TRBV4-1; J gene: TRBJ2-1; clone size: .; CDR3 DNA: TGCGCCAGCAGCCAAGTCCCGACCGCCTCCTACAATGAGCAGTTCTTC; CDR3 protein: CASSQVPTASYNEQFF
D gene: .; V gene: TRBV6-1; J gene: TRBJ2-3; clone size: .; CDR3 DNA: TGTGGCAGCGGTGAAGCGGCCGGGGGCCAAGATACCCAGTATTTC; CDR3 protein: CGSGEAAGGQDTQYF
D gene: .; V gene: TRBV7-9; J gene: TRBJ1-2; clone size: .; CDR3 DNA: TGTGCCAGCAGCTCCGGGACTGGGGAGTCCTGGTATGGCTACACCTTC; CDR3 protein: CASSSGTGESWYGYTF
D gene: .; V gene: TRBV10-2; J gene: TRBJ2-4; clone size: .; CDR3 DNA: TGTGCCAGCATTGGGGGAGGTGGCCAGGACACTCAGTACTTC; CDR3 protein: CASIGGGGQDTQYF
D gene: .; V gene: TRBV10-3; J gene: TRBJ2-7; clone size: .; CDR3 DNA: TGTCGCGTCTCGGGGCTGGGAGCGAAAGATATGCAGTACTTC; CDR3 protein: CRVSGLGAKDMQYF
D gene: TRBD1; V gene: TRBV4-1; J gene: TRBJ2-1; clone size: many; CDR3 DNA: TGCGCCAGCAGCCAATCGTTTAGTGGACAGGGGTCCTACAATGAGCAGTTCTTC; CDR3 protein: CASSQSFSGQGSYNEQFF
D gene: TRBD2; V gene: TRBV3-1; J gene: TRBJ2-5; clone size: .; CDR3 DNA: TGTGCCAGCAGCGAAGCGGGAGACCAAGAGACCCAGTACTTC; CDR3 protein: CASSEAGDQETQYF
D gene: .; V gene: TRBV6-5; J gene: TRBJ2-3; clone size: .; CDR3 DNA: TGTGCCAGCAGGGGTCGCGGGCACCCAGCCACAGATACCCAGTATTTT; CDR3 protein: CASRGRGHPATDTQYF
D gene: .; V gene: TRBV6-1; J gene: TRBJ2-3; clone size: few; CDR3 DNA: TGTGCCAGCAGTGAGGACTTTAGCACAGATACGCAGTATTTT; CDR3 protein: CASSEDFSTDTQYF
D gene: .; V gene: TRBV6-1; J gene: TRBJ2-4; clone size: .; CDR3 DNA: TGTGCCAGCAGTGAACGGGACTCGGGGGAAACAACCAAAGACATGCAGTACTTC; CDR3 protein: CASSERDSGETTKDMQYF
D gene: .; V gene: TRBV6-1; J gene: TRBJ2-1; clone size: .; CDR3 DNA: TGTGCCAGCAGTGATTTTGAGCGCAACAATGAGCAGTTCTTC; CDR3 protein: CASSDFERNNEQFF
D gene: .; V gene: TRBV6-5; J gene: TRBJ1-2; clone size: medium-sized; CDR3 DNA: TGTGCCAGCATGGGTCACACTAACTATGGCTACACCTTC; CDR3 protein: CASMGHTNYGYTF